This T cell receptor beta chain stems from a study of blood T cell repertoires in COVID-19. TCRdb's table, derived via immunoSEQ multiplex PCR, lists solely in-frame clones and lacks some. The sample shows 250,000 to 300,000 clones, over 65% of them seen only once. This CDR3 region has 16 residues. Germline-derived CDR1 and CDR2 are MNHNY and SVGAGI (reference sequence). After removal of 6 bases from V and 3 bases from J, the junction contained 8 bases not matched to a gene. The sequencing input was peripheral blood. The sequence derives from a woman of 80 years or more with acute or convalescent COVID-19. This chain joins TRBV6-6 and TRBJ2-7, with TRBD2 identical over 13 bases. Here the CDR3 DNA reads TGTGCCAGCAGCAAACAGGGACTAGCGGGGAGCTACGAGCAGTACTTC. It translates to CASSKQGLAGSYEQYF.